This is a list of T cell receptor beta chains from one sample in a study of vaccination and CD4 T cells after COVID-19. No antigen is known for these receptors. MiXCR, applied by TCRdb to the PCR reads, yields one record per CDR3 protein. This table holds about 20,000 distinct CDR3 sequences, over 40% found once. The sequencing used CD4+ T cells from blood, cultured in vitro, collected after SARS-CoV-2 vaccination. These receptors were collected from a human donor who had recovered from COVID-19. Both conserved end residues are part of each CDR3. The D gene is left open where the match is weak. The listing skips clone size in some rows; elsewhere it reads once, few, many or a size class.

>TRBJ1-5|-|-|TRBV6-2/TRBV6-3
CASGVSNQPQHF
TGTGCCAGCGGGGTTAGCAATCAGCCCCAGCATTTT
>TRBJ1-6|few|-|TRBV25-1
CASSESMAGNSPLHF
TGTGCCAGCAGTGAATCGATGGCGGGCAATTCACCCCTCCACTTT
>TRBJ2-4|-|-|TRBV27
CASSSPRGFKNIQYF
TGTGCCAGCAGTTCCCCTCGGGGGTTCAAAAACATTCAGTACTTC
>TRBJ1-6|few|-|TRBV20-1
CSASDNRDNSPLHF
TGCAGTGCTAGTGACAATAGGGATAATTCACCCCTCCACTTT
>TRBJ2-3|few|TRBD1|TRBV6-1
CASSHRTGSDTQYF
TGTGCCAGCAGCCACCGGACAGGGTCAGATACGCAGTATTTT
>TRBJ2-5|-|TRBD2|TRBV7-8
CASSYIRTSGRETQYF
TGTGCCAGCAGCTACATACGGACTAGCGGGAGAGAGACCCAGTACTTC
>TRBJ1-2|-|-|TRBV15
CATSRDGGAVYGYTF
TGTGCCACCAGCAGAGATGGTGGGGCCGTCTATGGCTACACCTTC
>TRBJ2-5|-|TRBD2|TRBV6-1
CASSRGLAGGGAKTQYF
TGTGCCAGCAGCCGAGGACTAGCGGGAGGAGGGGCTAAGACCCAGTACTTC
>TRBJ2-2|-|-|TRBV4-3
CASSRTSNTGELFF
TGCGCCAGCAGTCGGACTTCGAACACCGGGGAGCTGTTTTTT
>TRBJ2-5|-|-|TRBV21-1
CASSKGADRKRETQYF
TGTGCCAGCAGCAAAGGGGCGGACAGGAAGCGAGAGACCCAGTACTTC
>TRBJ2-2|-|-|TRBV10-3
CAISGSGTNTGELFF
TGTGCCATCAGTGGCTCCGGGACTAACACCGGGGAGCTGTTTTTT
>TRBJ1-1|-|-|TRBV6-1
CASSMEGMNTEAFF
TGTGCCAGCAGTATGGAGGGAATGAACACTGAAGCTTTCTTT
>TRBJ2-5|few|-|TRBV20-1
CSAIRRGVPYQETQYF
TGCAGTGCTATTCGGCGGGGTGTTCCGTACCAAGAGACCCAGTACTTC
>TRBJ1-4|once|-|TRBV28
CASSFTGREKLFF
TGTGCCAGCAGTTTTACAGGTCGCGAAAAACTGTTTTTT
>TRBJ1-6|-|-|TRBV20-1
CSARGRTTNSPLHF
TGCAGTGCTAGGGGCCGGACCACTAATTCACCCCTCCACTTT
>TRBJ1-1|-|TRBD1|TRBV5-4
CASSLATGGTEAFF
TGTGCCAGCAGCTTGGCGACAGGGGGGACTGAAGCTTTCTTT
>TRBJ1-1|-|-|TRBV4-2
CASSQDLGRNTEAFF
TGTGCCAGCAGCCAAGATCTTGGGAGGAACACTGAAGCTTTCTTT
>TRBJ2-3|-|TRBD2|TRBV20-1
CSALFALSGGAQDTQYF
TGCAGTGCTCTATTTGCCCTTAGCGGGGGGGCACAAGATACGCAGTATTTT
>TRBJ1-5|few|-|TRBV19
CASLTQGRQPQHF
TGTGCCAGCCTCACCCAGGGAAGGCAGCCCCAGCATTTT
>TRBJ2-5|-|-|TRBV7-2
CASSLVLAETQYF
TGTGCCAGCAGCTTAGTTCTAGCGGAGACCCAGTACTTC
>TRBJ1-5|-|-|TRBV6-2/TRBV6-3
CASNQGFGPQHF
TGTGCCAGCAACCAGGGGTTTGGGCCCCAGCATTTT
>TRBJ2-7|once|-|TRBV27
CASSLDRKWEQYF
TGTGCCAGCAGTCTGGACAGAAAGTGGGAGCAGTACTTC
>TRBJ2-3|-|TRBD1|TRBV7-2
CASSWGTGFTDTQYF
TGTGCCAGCAGCTGGGGGACAGGGTTCACAGATACGCAGTATTTT
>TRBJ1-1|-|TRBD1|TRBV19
CASSPRQGFYTEAFF
TGTGCCAGTAGTCCTAGACAGGGATTCTACACTGAAGCTTTCTTT
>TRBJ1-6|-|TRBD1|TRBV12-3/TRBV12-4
CASRTTGGADNSPLHF
TGTGCCAGCAGGACGACAGGGGGCGCGGATAATTCACCCCTCCACTTT
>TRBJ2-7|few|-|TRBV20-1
CSARTSKTEQYF
TGCAGTGCTAGAACTAGCAAGACCGAGCAGTACTTC
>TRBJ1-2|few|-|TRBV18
CASSPREDGDGYTF
TGTGCCAGCTCACCACGGGAGGACGGAGATGGCTACACCTTC
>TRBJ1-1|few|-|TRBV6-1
CASSTWDKLNTEAFF
TGTGCCAGCAGTACCTGGGACAAACTGAACACTGAAGCTTTCTTT
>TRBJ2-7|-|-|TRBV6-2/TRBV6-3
CASSYSGLGEQYF
TGTGCCAGCAGTTACTCGGGTTTGGGCGAGCAGTACTTC
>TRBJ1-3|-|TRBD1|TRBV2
CAVRRDSSLGGTIYF
TGTGCCGTCAGACGGGACAGCTCGCTGGGAGGCACCATATATTTT
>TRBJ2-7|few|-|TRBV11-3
CASSPLTGTSYEQYF
TGTGCCAGCAGCCCCCTGACAGGGACTTCCTACGAGCAGTACTTC